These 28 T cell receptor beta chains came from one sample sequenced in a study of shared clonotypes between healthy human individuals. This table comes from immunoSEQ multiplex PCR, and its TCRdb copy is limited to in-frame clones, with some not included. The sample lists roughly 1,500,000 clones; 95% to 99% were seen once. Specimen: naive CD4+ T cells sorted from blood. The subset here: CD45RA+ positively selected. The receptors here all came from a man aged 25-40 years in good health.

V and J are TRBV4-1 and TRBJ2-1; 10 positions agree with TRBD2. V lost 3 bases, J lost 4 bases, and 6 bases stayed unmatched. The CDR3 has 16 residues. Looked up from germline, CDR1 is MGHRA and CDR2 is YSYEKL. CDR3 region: CASSQATSGAYNEQFF. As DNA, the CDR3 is TGCGCCAGCAGCCAGGCTACTAGCGGGGCTTACAATGAGCAGTTCTTC.

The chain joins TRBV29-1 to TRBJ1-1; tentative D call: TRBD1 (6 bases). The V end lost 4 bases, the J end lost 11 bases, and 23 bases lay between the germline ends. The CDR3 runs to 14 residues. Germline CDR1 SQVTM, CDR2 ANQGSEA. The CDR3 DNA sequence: TGCAGCGTTGCCCAACAGGGTAGGGCTTTAGGGGCTTTCTTT. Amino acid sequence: CSVAQQGRALGAFF.

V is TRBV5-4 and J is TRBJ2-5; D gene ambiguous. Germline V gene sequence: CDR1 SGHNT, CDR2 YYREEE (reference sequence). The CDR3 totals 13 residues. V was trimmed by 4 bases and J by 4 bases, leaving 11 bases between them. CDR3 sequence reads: CASSMTMGETQYF. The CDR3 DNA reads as TGTGCCAGCAGCATGACGATGGGAGAGACCCAGTACTTC.

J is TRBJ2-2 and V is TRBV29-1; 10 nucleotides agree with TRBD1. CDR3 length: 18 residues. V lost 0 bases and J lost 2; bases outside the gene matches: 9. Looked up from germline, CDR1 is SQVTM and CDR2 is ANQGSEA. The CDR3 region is CSVEDETGTGVNTGELFF. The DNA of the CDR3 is TGCAGCGTTGAAGATGAGACCGGGACAGGGGTCAACACCGGGGAGCTGTTTTTT.

The CDR3 DNA reads as TGTGCCAGTAGTGGCCGGGACAGGGGCCACGAGCAGTACTTC. Its translation is CASSGRDRGHEQYF. The chain joins TRBV19 to TRBJ2-7; 10 nucleotides align to TRBD1. Germline V gives CDR1 LNHDA, CDR2 SQIVND (reference sequence). The CDR3 is made up of 14 amino acids. Trimming cost V 5 bases and J 5 bases; bases outside gene matches: 6. The entire variable domain, with the rest obtained from reference TRBV19 and TRBJ2-7, is as follows: DGGITQSPKYLFRKEGQNVTLSCEQNLNHDAMYWYRQDPGQGLRLIYYSQIVNDFQKGDIAEGYSVSREKKESFPLTVTSAQKNPTAFYLCASSGRDRGHEQYFGPGTRLTVT.

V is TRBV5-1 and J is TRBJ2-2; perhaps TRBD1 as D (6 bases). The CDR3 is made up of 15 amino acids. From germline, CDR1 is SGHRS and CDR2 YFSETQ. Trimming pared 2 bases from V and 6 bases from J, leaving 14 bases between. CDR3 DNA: TGCGCCAGCAGCTTCGCTCAGGGGCGCCCCGGGGAGCTGTTTTTT. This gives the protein CASSFAQGRPGELFF.

The CDR3 loop is CASSLGTSWLNEQFF. The CDR3 nucleotides read TGTGCCAGCTCACTCGGGACTAGCTGGTTGAATGAGCAGTTCTTC. This chain joins TRBV18 and TRBJ2-1, with 9 nucleotides matching TRBD2. Germline V lookup: CDR1 KGHSH, CDR2 LQKENI. J gave up 7 bases and V 4 bases, and 8 bases lay outside the gene matches. The CDR3 consists of 15 residues.

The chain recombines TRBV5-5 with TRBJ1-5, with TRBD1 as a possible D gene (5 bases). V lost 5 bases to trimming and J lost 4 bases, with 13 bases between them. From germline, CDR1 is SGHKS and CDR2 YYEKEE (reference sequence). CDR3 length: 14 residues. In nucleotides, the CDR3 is TGTGCCAGCAGACCAGGGTCCCCTAATCAGCCCCAGCATTTT. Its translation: CASRPGSPNQPQHF. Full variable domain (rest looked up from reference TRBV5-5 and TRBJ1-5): DAGVTQSPTHLIKTRGQQVTLRCSPISGHKSVSWYQQVLGQGPQFIFQYYEKEERGRGNFPDRFSARQFPNYSSELNVNALLLGDSALYLCASRPGSPNQPQHFGDGTRLSIL.

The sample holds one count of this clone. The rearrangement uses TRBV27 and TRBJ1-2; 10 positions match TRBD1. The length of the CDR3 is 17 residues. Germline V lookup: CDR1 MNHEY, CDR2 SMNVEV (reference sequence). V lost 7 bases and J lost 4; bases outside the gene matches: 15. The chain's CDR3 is CASKSFLSRDRGYGYTF. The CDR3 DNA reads TGTGCCAGCAAATCCTTCCTGTCCCGGGACAGGGGCTATGGCTACACCTTC.

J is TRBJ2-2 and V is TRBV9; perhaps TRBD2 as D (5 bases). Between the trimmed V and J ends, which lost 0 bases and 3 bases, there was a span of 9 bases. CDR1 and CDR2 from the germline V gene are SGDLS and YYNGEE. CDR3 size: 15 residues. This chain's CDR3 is CASSVATRDTGELFF. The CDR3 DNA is TGTGCCAGCAGCGTAGCTACGAGGGACACCGGGGAGCTGTTTTTT.

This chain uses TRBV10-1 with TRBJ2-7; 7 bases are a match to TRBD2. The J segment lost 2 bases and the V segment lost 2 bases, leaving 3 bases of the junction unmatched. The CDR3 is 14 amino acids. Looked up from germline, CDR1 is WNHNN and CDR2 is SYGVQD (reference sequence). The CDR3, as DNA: TGCGCCAGCAGTGAGGCGGGAGTGCCCTACGAGCAGTACTTC. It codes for CASSEAGVPYEQYF.

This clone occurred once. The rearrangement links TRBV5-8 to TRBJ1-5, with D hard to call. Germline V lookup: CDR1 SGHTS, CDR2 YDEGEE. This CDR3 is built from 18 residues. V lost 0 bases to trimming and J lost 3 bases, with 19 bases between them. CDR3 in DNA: TGTGCCAGCAGCTTGGGATTAAGACACGTCAGCGACAATCAGCCCCAGCATTTT. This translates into CASSLGLRHVSDNQPQHF.

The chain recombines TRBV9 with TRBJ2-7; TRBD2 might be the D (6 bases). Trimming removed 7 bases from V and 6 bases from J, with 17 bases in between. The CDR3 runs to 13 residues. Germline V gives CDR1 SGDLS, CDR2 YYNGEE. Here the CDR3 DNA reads TGTGCCAGCTCGAGGGACGGGAGAGGCGAGCAGTACTTC. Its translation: CASSRDGRGEQYF. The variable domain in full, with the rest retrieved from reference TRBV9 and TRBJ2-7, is DSGVTQTPKHLITATGQRVTLRCSPRSGDLSVYWYQQSLDQGLQFLIQYYNGEERAKGNILERFSAQQFPDLHSELNLSSLELGDSALYFCASSRDGRGEQYFGPGTRLTVT.

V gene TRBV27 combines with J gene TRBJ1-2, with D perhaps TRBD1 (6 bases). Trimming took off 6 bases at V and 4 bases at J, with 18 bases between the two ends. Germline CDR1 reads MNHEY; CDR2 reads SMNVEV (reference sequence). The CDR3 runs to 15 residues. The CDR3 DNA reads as TGTGCCAGCAGCCCTGGACAGACCACCCTCTATGGCTACACCTTC. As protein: CASSPGQTTLYGYTF.

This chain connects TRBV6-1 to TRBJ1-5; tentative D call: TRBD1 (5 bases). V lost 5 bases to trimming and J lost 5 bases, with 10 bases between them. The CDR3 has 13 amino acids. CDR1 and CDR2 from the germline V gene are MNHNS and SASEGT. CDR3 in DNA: TGTGCCAGCAGTCCAGGGCAGGATCAGCCCCAGCATTTT. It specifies CASSPGQDQPQHF.

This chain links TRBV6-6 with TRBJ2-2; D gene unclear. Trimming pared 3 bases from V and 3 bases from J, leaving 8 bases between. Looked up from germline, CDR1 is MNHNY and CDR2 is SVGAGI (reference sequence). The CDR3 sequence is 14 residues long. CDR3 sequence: CASSYLPDTGELFF. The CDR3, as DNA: TGTGCCAGCAGTTATTTACCGGACACCGGGGAGCTGTTTTTT.

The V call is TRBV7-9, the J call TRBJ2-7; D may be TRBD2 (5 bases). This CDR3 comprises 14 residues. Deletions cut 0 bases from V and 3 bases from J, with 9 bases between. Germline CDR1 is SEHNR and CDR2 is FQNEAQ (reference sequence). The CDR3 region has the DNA TGTGCCAGCAGCTTAGCAAGGGAGTACTACGAGCAGTACTTC. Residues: CASSLAREYYEQYF.

The CDR3 spells CASSPGQQRGTEAFF. The CDR3 coding sequence is TGTGCCAGCTCACCTGGACAGCAACGGGGGACTGAAGCTTTCTTT. The V call is TRBV18, the J call TRBJ1-1; D is possibly TRBD1 (6 bases). Germline V gene lookup returns CDR1 KGHSH and CDR2 LQKENI. Trimming removed 3 bases at V and 5 bases at J, with 16 bases between. CDR3 size: 15 residues.

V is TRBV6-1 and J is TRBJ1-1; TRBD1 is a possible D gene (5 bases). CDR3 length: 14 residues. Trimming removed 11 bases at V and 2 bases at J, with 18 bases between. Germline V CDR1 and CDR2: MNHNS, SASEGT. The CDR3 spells CALEGQVINTEAFF. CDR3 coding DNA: TGTGCCTTAGAGGGGCAGGTGATAAACACTGAAGCTTTCTTT.

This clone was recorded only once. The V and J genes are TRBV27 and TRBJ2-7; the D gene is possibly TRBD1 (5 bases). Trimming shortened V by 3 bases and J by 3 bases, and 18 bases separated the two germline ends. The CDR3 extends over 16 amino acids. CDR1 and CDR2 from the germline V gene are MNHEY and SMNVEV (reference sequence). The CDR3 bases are TGTGCCAGCAGTTTCGGAATGGCAGGGTTGAACTACGAGCAGTACTTC. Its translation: CASSFGMAGLNYEQYF.

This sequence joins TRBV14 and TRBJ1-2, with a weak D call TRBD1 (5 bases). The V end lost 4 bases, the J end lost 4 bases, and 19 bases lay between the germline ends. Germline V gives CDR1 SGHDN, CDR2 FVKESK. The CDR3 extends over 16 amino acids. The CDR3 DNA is TGTGCCAGCAGCCCAACATGGGGGAGTGAGAGCTATGGCTACACCTTC. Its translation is CASSPTWGSESYGYTF.

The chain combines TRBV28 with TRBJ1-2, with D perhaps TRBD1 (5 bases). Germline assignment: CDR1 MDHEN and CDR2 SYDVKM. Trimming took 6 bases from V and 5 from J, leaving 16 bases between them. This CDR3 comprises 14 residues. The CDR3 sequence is CASRPPQAIYGYTF. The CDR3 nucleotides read TGTGCCAGCAGACCCCCACAGGCTATTTATGGCTACACCTTC.

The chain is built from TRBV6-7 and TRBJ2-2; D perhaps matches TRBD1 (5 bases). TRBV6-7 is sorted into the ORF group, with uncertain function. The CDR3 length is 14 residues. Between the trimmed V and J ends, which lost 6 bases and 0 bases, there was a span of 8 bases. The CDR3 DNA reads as TGTGCCAGCAGGGGGCGGACGAACACCGGGGAGCTGTTTTTT. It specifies CASRGRTNTGELFF.

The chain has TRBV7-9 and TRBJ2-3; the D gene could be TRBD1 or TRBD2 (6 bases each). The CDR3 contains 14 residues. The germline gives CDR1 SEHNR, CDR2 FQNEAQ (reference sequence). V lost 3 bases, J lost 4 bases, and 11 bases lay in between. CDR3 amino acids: CASSFGGPPDTQYF. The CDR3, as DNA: TGTGCCAGCAGCTTTGGGGGGCCCCCAGATACGCAGTATTTT.

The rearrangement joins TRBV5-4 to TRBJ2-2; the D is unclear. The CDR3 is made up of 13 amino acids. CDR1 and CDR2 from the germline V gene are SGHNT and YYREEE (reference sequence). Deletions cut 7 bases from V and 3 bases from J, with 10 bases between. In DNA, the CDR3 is TGTGCCAGCTCCACTGGTTACACCGGGGAGCTGTTTTTT. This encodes CASSTGYTGELFF.

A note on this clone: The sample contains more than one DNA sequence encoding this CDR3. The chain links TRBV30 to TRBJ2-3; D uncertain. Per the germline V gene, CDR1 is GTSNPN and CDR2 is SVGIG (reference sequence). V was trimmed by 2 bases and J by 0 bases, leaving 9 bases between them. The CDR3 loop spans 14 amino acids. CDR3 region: CAWSSGTSTDTQYF. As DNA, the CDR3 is TGTGCCTGGAGTTCAGGTACTAGCACAGATACGCAGTATTTT.

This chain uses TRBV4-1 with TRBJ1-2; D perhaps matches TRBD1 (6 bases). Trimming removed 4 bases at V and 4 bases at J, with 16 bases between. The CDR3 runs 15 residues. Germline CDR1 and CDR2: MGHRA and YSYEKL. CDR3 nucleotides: TGCGCCAGCAGCCCTTTGCAGGGGCAGTCCTATGGCTACACCTTC. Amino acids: CASSPLQGQSYGYTF.

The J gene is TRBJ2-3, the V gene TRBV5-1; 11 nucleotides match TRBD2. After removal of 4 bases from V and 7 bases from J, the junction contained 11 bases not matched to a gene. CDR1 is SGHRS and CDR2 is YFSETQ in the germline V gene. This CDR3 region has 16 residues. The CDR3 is CASSPPLAGGANTQYF. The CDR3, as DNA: TGCGCCAGCAGCCCCCCGCTAGCGGGAGGCGCTAATACGCAGTATTTT.